These 19 T cell receptor beta chains share one sample of origin, sequenced in a study. TCRdb analysed the RT-PCR reads with MiXCR anew, one entry per CDR3 protein. Among 550,000 to 750,000 distinct CDR3 sequences listed, over 12% were seen once. Sequencing was done on a sample of memory CD4+ T cells from blood. The source of these receptors is a female donor in good health, serving as a healthy control.

This clonotype was counted at least ten times. V is TRBV12-3 or TRBV12-4 and J is TRBJ1-5; a weak D match, TRBD1 (5 bases). The CDR3 loop spans 12 amino acids. The germline V and J ends were trimmed by 6 bases and 11 bases, with 14 bases remaining between them. The CDR3 region has the DNA TGTGCCAGCAGACTGGGGGATCAAGCCCAGCATTTT. Its protein product is CASRLGDQAQHF.

This clonotype was counted a few times. This chain uses TRBV20-1 with TRBJ2-3; 7 bases match TRBD2. This CDR3 is 14 amino acids long. J was trimmed by 5 bases and V by 3 bases; bases with no gene match: 8. The germline CDR1 and CDR2 sequences are DFQATT and SNEGSKA (reference sequence). CDR3 sequence reads: CSASLGLGGDTQYF. DNA of the CDR3: TGCAGTGCTAGCCTAGGACTAGGAGGAGATACGCAGTATTTT.

This clonotype has ten or more counts. The J gene is TRBJ2-3, the V gene TRBV7-9; D remains unclear. CDR3 length: 14 amino acids. Germline V lookup: CDR1 SEHNR, CDR2 FQNEAQ (reference sequence). Trimming took 4 bases from V and 4 from J, leaving 12 bases between them. The CDR3 sequence: CASSSAAGPDTQYF. Written as DNA, the CDR3 is TGTGCCAGCAGCTCAGCTGCCGGCCCAGATACGCAGTATTTT.

This clonotype was detected only a few times. The rearrangement links TRBV5-1 to TRBJ1-1; D perhaps matches TRBD1 (5 bases). V lost 0 bases and J lost 1, with 7 bases in between. The CDR3 contains 14 residues. From germline, CDR1 is SGHRS and CDR2 YFSETQ. The CDR3 sequence: CASSLDQGNTEAFF. In nucleotides, the CDR3 is TGCGCCAGCAGCTTGGATCAGGGGAACACTGAAGCTTTCTTT.

This clonotype has at least ten counts. The chain combines TRBV20-1 with TRBJ1-2; 7 bases align to TRBD1. CDR3 length equals 16 residues. Germline lookup yields CDR1 DFQATT and CDR2 SNEGSKA (reference sequence). V lost 5 bases and J lost 0; bases outside the gene matches: 12. In DNA, the CDR3 is TGCAGTGCTCCCGGCGAGGGGGCGAGAGCTAACTATGGCTACACCTTC. Its translation: CSAPGEGARANYGYTF.

The chain links TRBV5-6 to TRBJ2-2; D remains unclear. The germline V and J ends were trimmed by 0 bases and 4 bases, with 10 bases remaining between them. Germline assignment: CDR1 SGHDT and CDR2 YYEEEE. This CDR3 is 15 amino acids long. The chain's CDR3 is CASSLGARSTGELFF. CDR3 nucleotides: TGTGCCAGCAGCTTGGGGGCACGGAGCACCGGGGAGCTGTTTTTT.

The chain uses TRBV20-1 and TRBJ1-1, with D perhaps TRBD1 (5 bases). CDR1 and CDR2 from the germline V gene are DFQATT and SNEGSKA (reference sequence). Trimming left V 6 bases short and J 0 bases short, with 8 bases between. CDR3 length equals 12 residues. The CDR3 is CSAGRVNTEAFF. DNA of the CDR3: TGCAGTGCAGGCAGGGTGAACACTGAAGCTTTCTTT.

This clonotype was seen more than once but under ten times. The chain combines TRBV7-9 with TRBJ1-5; the D gene is possibly TRBD1 (5 bases). This CDR3 has 15 amino acids. V was pared by 4 bases and J by 5 bases, with 15 bases between. In germline, CDR1 is SEHNR, CDR2 FQNEAQ (reference sequence). The CDR3 DNA sequence: TGTGCCAGCAGCTACGCGGGAGGGGCACATCAGCCCCAGCATTTT. Residues: CASSYAGGAHQPQHF.

This clonotype was seen many times. V usage is TRBV7-8 and J usage is TRBJ1-2; TRBD1 is a possible D gene (6 bases). V lost 7 bases to trimming and J lost 2 bases, with 8 bases between them. The CDR3 has 12 residues. CDR1 is SGHVS and CDR2 is FQNEAQ in the germline V gene. This CDR3 is CASTQGNYGYTF. DNA for the CDR3: TGTGCCAGCACACAGGGAAACTATGGCTACACCTTC.

This chain uses TRBV27 with TRBJ2-7; 11 bases line up with TRBD2. Losses at the gene ends were 2 bases for V and 1 base for J; bases not matched to a gene: 7. CDR1 is MNHEY and CDR2 is SMNVEV in the germline V gene (reference sequence). The CDR3 is 17 amino acids. DNA for the CDR3: TGTGCCAGCAGTTTACGTCTAGCGGGAGGAATGTCCTACGAGCAGTACTTC. Residues: CASSLRLAGGMSYEQYF.

This clonotype came up many times. This chain uses TRBV11-2 with TRBJ2-1, with D maybe TRBD2 (5 bases). The CDR3 has 15 amino acids. The germline V and J ends were trimmed by 7 bases and 0 bases, with 13 bases remaining between them. Germline V gene lookup returns CDR1 SGHAT and CDR2 FQNNGV. The CDR3 sequence is CASKAGGTSYNEQFF. The CDR3 DNA sequence: TGTGCCAGCAAGGCGGGCGGTACCTCCTACAATGAGCAGTTCTTC.

This clonotype was detected only a few times. The chain joins TRBV6-5 to TRBJ2-7, with 8 bases identical to TRBD1. The germline V gene has CDR1 MNHEY and CDR2 SVGAGI. Losses at the gene ends were 0 bases for V and 6 bases for J; bases not matched to a gene: 13. This CDR3 is built from 17 residues. CDR3 sequence reads: CASSYSQGANVVLEQYF. CDR3 in DNA: TGTGCCAGCAGTTACTCGCAGGGGGCGAATGTTGTTCTCGAGCAGTACTTC.

This clonotype was seen a few times. The chain has TRBV6-5 and TRBJ2-1; maybe TRBD1 (6 bases). CDR1 is MNHEY and CDR2 is SVGAGI in the germline V gene. With 6 bases removed from V and 7 bases from J, the gap between germline ends came to 34 bases. This CDR3 spans 20 amino acids. The CDR3 region has the DNA TGTGCCAGCAGCCCACAGGGCGGTGTTCAGTGGGCCGACTATGGGAATGAGCAGTTCTTC. Its protein is CASSPQGGVQWADYGNEQFF.

This clonotype was observed a few times. The chain uses TRBV20-1 and TRBJ2-3; 8 bases are a match to TRBD2. Per the germline V gene, CDR1 is DFQATT and CDR2 is SNEGSKA (reference sequence). This CDR3 comprises 14 residues. Losses at the gene ends were 6 bases for V and 6 bases for J; bases not matched to a gene: 11. The CDR3 protein is CSAHPGLATDTQYF. As DNA, the CDR3 is TGCAGTGCCCATCCCGGACTAGCAACGGATACGCAGTATTTT.

This clonotype was counted at least ten times. The chain employs TRBV20-1 and TRBJ1-3; D not resolved. The CDR3 loop spans 15 amino acids. The germline gives CDR1 DFQATT, CDR2 SNEGSKA (reference sequence). Trimming cost V 0 bases and J 2 bases, with 11 bases left between them. This CDR3 is CSARDPTRPGNTIYF. DNA for the CDR3: TGCAGTGCTAGAGATCCCACTAGACCTGGAAACACCATATATTTT.

This clonotype was detected many times. V is TRBV9 and J is TRBJ2-2; 8 bases map to TRBD2. CDR3 size: 16 residues. With V trimmed by 2 bases and J by 6 bases, 9 bases remained unmatched. Per germline, CDR1 SGDLS and CDR2 YYNGEE. The CDR3 region has the DNA TGTGCCAGCAGCGTCACCGGAACTAGCGGCGCCGGGGAGCTGTTTTTT. It translates to CASSVTGTSGAGELFF.

The chain uses TRBV10-3 and TRBJ2-5; possibly TRBD1 or TRBD2 for D (6 bases each). V was pared by 8 bases and J by 7 bases, with 23 bases between. The length of the CDR3 is 15 residues. Germline V CDR1 and CDR2: ENHRY, SYGVKD. CDR3 coding DNA: TGTGCCATCTCGGGAGTTGGGGGCTTCGACGGGACCCAGTACTTC. Translating it yields CAISGVGGFDGTQYF.

This clonotype was observed a few times. The V gene is TRBV7-2, the J gene TRBJ1-3; D is possibly TRBD1 (6 bases). This CDR3 is 14 amino acids long. The germline gives CDR1 SGHTA, CDR2 FQGNSA. The V end was cut by 6 bases, the J end by 6 bases, with 15 bases between. The DNA of the CDR3 is TGTGCCAGCAGTCAGGAAAGGGGACAAAACACCATATATTTT. It specifies CASSQERGQNTIYF.

This clonotype was seen ten or more times. The chain uses TRBV12-3 or TRBV12-4 and TRBJ2-3, with 7 bases that match TRBD2. The ends lost 6 bases at V and 2 bases at J; junction bases unmatched: 14. This CDR3 spans 17 amino acids. CDR3 protein: CASSHLRRAGPTDTQYF. The CDR3 bases are TGTGCCAGCAGCCACCTCCGGCGAGCGGGGCCCACAGATACGCAGTATTTT.